The TCR beta chain described here comes from a study of blood T cell repertoires in COVID-19. TCRdb keeps only in-frame clones here, not all; method: immunoSEQ multiplex PCR. The table shows some 250,000 clones, with approximately 82% occurring only once. Germline V gene sequence: CDR1 SGHTA, CDR2 FQGTGA. The CDR3 covers 16 residues. The V end was cut by 5 bases, the J end by 0 bases, with 13 bases between. The receptor was derived from a man in his forties who had recovered from COVID-19. The sample was PBMCs or T cells enriched from blood (not recorded which). The chain has TRBV7-3 and TRBJ2-2; a weak D match, TRBD2 (6 bases). CDR3 amino acids: CASSPWGVSNTGELFF. CDR3 coding DNA: TGTGCCAGCAGCCCCTGGGGGGTTTCGAACACCGGGGAGCTGTTTTTT.